The 27 T cell receptor beta chains below all came from one sample that was sequenced in a study of OX40 agonist ivuxolimab in advanced cancers. Libraries were built with the immunoSEQ multiplex PCR assay. TCRdb limited this immuneACCESS table to in-frame rearrangements with V and J called. A share of clones is missing; checked studies link under half to unresolved V genes, and the rest is unexplained. The sample table shows about 68,000 clones, and roughly nine tenths are seen once. About 0.31% of the sample is taken by the ten largest. The sequencing here drew on CD4+ or CD8+ T cells sorted from blood, taken in a trial of the OX40 agonist ivuxolimab. These receptors all stem from an adult with an advanced solid tumor such as melanoma, head and neck, liver or kidney cancer.

This chain connects TRBV5-1 to TRBJ2-1; D remains unclear. With 6 bases removed from V and 0 bases from J, the gap between germline ends came to 16 bases. The CDR3 contains 16 residues. Germline V gives CDR1 SGHRS, CDR2 YFSETQ. For the CDR3, the DNA is TGCGCCAGCAAAAGGTTTCCGGATAGCTCCTACAATGAGCAGTTCTTC. It encodes CASKRFPDSSYNEQFF.

The chain has TRBV28 and TRBJ1-2; 8 bases line up with TRBD1. The V segment lost 5 bases and the J segment 4 bases; nucleotides outside the gene matches: 9. CDR1 and CDR2 from the germline V gene are MDHEN and SYDVKM. There are 15 residues in the CDR3. The CDR3, as DNA: TGTGCCAGCAGTCCACGGACAGGGTTAACCTATGGCTACACCTTC. Its translation is CASSPRTGLTYGYTF.

The J gene is TRBJ1-1, the V gene TRBV10-3; D is perhaps TRBD1 (6 bases). The V gene's germline CDR1 is ENHRY and CDR2 SYGVKD. This CDR3 has 15 amino acids. Trimming took 0 bases from V and 0 from J, leaving 8 bases between them. CDR3 nucleotide sequence: TGTGCCATCAGTGAGTCGCAGGGGATGAACACTGAAGCTTTCTTT. Protein product: CAISESQGMNTEAFF.

The genes are TRBV6-6 and TRBJ2-7, with D possibly being TRBD1 or TRBD2 (5 bases each). The V gene lost 6 bases and the J gene lost 2 bases, with 17 bases spanning the gap. The CDR3 is 15 residues long. Germline CDR1 and CDR2: MNHNY and SVGAGI (reference sequence). The DNA for the CDR3 is TGTGCCAGCAGGGAACCGGGGCAGGCTCCCTACGAGCAGTACTTC. Protein: CASREPGQAPYEQYF.

This chain connects TRBV7-9 to TRBJ1-2; 10 nucleotides align to TRBD1. This CDR3 contains 16 residues. Germline V lookup: CDR1 SEHNR, CDR2 FQNEAQ (reference sequence). After removal of 2 bases from V and 5 bases from J, the junction contained 8 bases not matched to a gene. CDR3 in amino acids: CASSLSNPGQGYGYTF. The CDR3 nucleotides are TGTGCCAGCAGCTTATCAAACCCGGGACAGGGGTATGGCTACACCTTC. The full variable domain, with the rest looked up from reference TRBV7-9 and TRBJ1-2, is DTGVSQNPRHKITKRGQNVTFRCDPISEHNRLYWYRQTLGQGPEFLTYFQNEAQLEKSRLLSDRFSAERPKGSFSTLEIQRTEQGDSAMYLCASSLSNPGQGYGYTFGSGTRLTVV.

The genes are TRBV5-1 and TRBJ2-7; TRBD2 agrees at 12 bases. The V and J ends lost 1 base and 4 bases, in that order; junction bases with no gene match: 6. Germline lookup yields CDR1 SGHRS and CDR2 YFSETQ. The CDR3 has 16 amino acids. This CDR3 is CASSLRTSGKGYEQYF. The DNA for the CDR3 is TGCGCCAGCAGCTTGAGGACTAGCGGGAAGGGTTACGAGCAGTACTTC. Based on the CDR3 plus reference TRBV5-1 and TRBJ2-7, the full variable domain is KAGVTQTPRYLIKTRGQQVTLSCSPISGHRSVSWYQQTPGQGLQFLFEYFSETQRNKGNFPGRFSGRQFSNSRSEMNVSTLELGDSALYLCASSLRTSGKGYEQYFGPGTRLTVT.

CDR3 sequence reads: CASSQRTAANEKLFF. CDR3 nucleotides: TGTGCCAGCAGCCAACGGACAGCAGCTAATGAAAAACTGTTTTTT. This rearrangement joins TRBV16 to TRBJ1-4, with D perhaps TRBD1 (6 bases). Trimming stripped 2 bases from V and 3 bases from J, with 10 bases between. Germline loops: CDR1 KGHSY, CDR2 FQNENV. The CDR3 runs 15 residues.

The chain has TRBV11-2 and TRBJ2-5; D may be TRBD1 or TRBD2 (5 bases each). V lost 4 bases and J 5 bases, leaving 17 bases between the germline ends. Germline-derived CDR1 and CDR2 are SGHAT and FQNNGV. The CDR3 has 15 residues. The CDR3 protein is CASSSGRDWGETQYF. The CDR3 bases are TGTGCCAGCAGCTCAGGACGGGATTGGGGGGAGACCCAGTACTTC.

The chain recombines TRBV11-2 with TRBJ1-2; perhaps TRBD1 as D (5 bases). This CDR3 spans 15 amino acids. The V end was cut by 6 bases, the J end by 5 bases, with 19 bases between. The V gene's germline CDR1 is SGHAT and CDR2 FQNNGV. The CDR3 reads CASSFTTGSRYGYTF. The CDR3 coding sequence is TGTGCCAGCAGTTTCACAACAGGATCCCGGTATGGCTACACCTTC.

This clone was recorded only once. V usage is TRBV29-1 and J usage is TRBJ1-1; D gene uncertain. The CDR3 length is 12 residues. CDR1 and CDR2 from the germline V gene are SQVTM and ANQGSEA. The V end lost 4 bases, the J end lost 6 bases, and 12 bases lay between the germline ends. This CDR3 is CSVVADFAEAFF. The DNA of the CDR3 is TGCAGCGTTGTCGCGGATTTCGCTGAAGCTTTCTTT.

This clone was counted a few times. The rearrangement links TRBV10-3 to TRBJ2-7; D gene ambiguous. Deletions cut 0 bases from V and 0 bases from J, with 9 bases between. Germline CDR1 is ENHRY and CDR2 is SYGVKD. The CDR3 is 15 amino acids. DNA of the CDR3: TGTGCCATCAGTGAGTCGGTATCGGACTCCTACGAGCAGTACTTC. The encoded protein is CAISESVSDSYEQYF.

This clone appeared a single time. The rearrangement uses TRBV2 and TRBJ1-2, with D unresolved. Per the germline V gene, CDR1 is SNHLY and CDR2 is FYNNEI. The V end lost 4 bases, the J end lost 7 bases, and 16 bases lay between the germline ends. The CDR3 runs to 14 residues. The CDR3 region has the DNA TGTGCCAGCAGTGTAGAATCACGTCTTGGTGGCTACACCTTC. Its translation is CASSVESRLGGYTF. Combining the CDR3 with reference TRBV2 and TRBJ1-2 gives the whole variable domain EPEVTQTPSHQVTQMGQEVILRCVPISNHLYFYWYRQILGQKVEFLVSFYNNEISEKSEIFDDQFSVERPDGSNFTLKIRSTKLEDSAMYFCASSVESRLGGYTFGSGTRLTVV.

The chain couples TRBV23-1 to TRBJ2-2; D is uncertain. TRBV23-1 is given ORF status, its function remaining uncertain. The CDR3 is made up of 16 amino acids. V lost 0 bases to trimming and J lost 1 base, with 9 bases between them. The CDR3 here is CASSQSGGLNTGELFF. CDR3 in DNA: TGCGCCAGCAGTCAATCTGGCGGTCTGAACACCGGGGAGCTGTTTTTT.

This clone was detected once. The V call is TRBV10-3, the J call TRBJ1-5, with TRBD1 as a possible D gene (5 bases). The V end was cut by 11 bases, the J end by 1 base, with 21 bases between. The germline CDR1 and CDR2 sequences are ENHRY and SYGVKD. CDR3 size: 16 residues. The DNA of the CDR3 is TGTGCCGCTACCGGGTGGGGGGAAACGAGCAATCAGCCCCAGCATTTT. Protein sequence: CAATGWGETSNQPQHF.

The chain uses TRBV7-9 and TRBJ1-1; 10 nucleotides agree with TRBD1. The CDR3 totals 17 residues. V was clipped by 3 bases and J by 2 bases; unmatched bases: 9. The germline gives CDR1 SEHNR, CDR2 FQNEAQ (reference sequence). The CDR3 DNA sequence: TGTGCCAGCAGCTTGGGAGACAGGGGGCTTGGTAACACTGAAGCTTTCTTT. The encoded protein is CASSLGDRGLGNTEAFF.

V and J are TRBV9 and TRBJ1-1; 8 bases match TRBD1. The germline gives CDR1 SGDLS, CDR2 YYNGEE. Trimming took 2 bases from V and 5 from J; bases not matched to a gene: 8. The CDR3 extends over 15 amino acids. This chain's CDR3 is CASSVADRAQTEAFF. The CDR3, as DNA: TGTGCCAGCAGCGTGGCGGACAGGGCCCAAACTGAAGCTTTCTTT.

J is TRBJ1-3 and V is TRBV4-2; D is undetermined. Germline lookup yields CDR1 LGHNA and CDR2 YNFKEQ. The V and J ends lost 0 bases and 4 bases respectively, with 10 bases between them. This CDR3 region has 15 residues. In DNA, the CDR3 is TGTGCCAGCAGCCAAGAATTAAGGAGCGGAAACACCATATATTTT. The encoded protein is CASSQELRSGNTIYF.

This clone was picked up one time. This sequence joins TRBV28 and TRBJ2-2; D remains unclear. Trimming cost V 2 bases and J 4 bases, with 8 bases left between them. The CDR3 totals 14 residues. CDR1 MDHEN and CDR2 SYDVKM come from the germline V gene. This chain's CDR3 is CASSLGQLTGELFF. The CDR3 DNA sequence: TGTGCCAGCAGTTTAGGTCAGCTCACCGGGGAGCTGTTTTTT.

The chain links TRBV2 to TRBJ2-7, with a possible D match to TRBD1 (5 bases). Germline lookup yields CDR1 SNHLY and CDR2 FYNNEI. The CDR3 covers 11 residues. The V end was cut by 4 bases, the J end by 7 bases, with 8 bases between. DNA for the CDR3: TGTGCCAGCAGTGTCAACAGGGAGCAGTACTTC. Its protein product is CASSVNREQYF.

This rearrangement joins TRBV7-9 to TRBJ2-4; D remains unclear. The CDR3 spans 15 residues. V gave up 3 bases and J gave up 0 bases, with 9 bases separating them. Per the germline V gene, CDR1 is SEHNR and CDR2 is FQNEAQ (reference sequence). The CDR3 here is CASSLEFLAKNIQYF. CDR3 in DNA: TGTGCCAGCAGCTTGGAGTTCCTAGCCAAAAACATTCAGTACTTC.

The chain recombines TRBV7-9 with TRBJ2-6; tentative D call: TRBD2 (5 bases). In germline, CDR1 is SEHNR, CDR2 FQNEAQ (reference sequence). There are 16 residues in the CDR3. V was clipped by 6 bases and J by 4 bases, with 16 bases between them. CDR3 protein: CASSSPRALGANVLTF. The CDR3 bases are TGTGCCAGCAGTTCACCGAGGGCGTTGGGGGCCAACGTCCTGACTTTC.

As for this clone: The junction departs from germline at one end; a sequencing error may be responsible. This chain uses TRBV7-8 with TRBJ2-3; D uncertain. The CDR3 runs to 17 residues. CDR1 is SGHVS and CDR2 is FQNEAQ in the germline V gene. Here the CDR3 reads CASRLEFGPRKGDTQYF. The CDR3 nucleotides read TGTGCCAGCAGATTAGAATTCGGGCCCAGGAAAGGCGATACGCAGTATTTT.

The chain carries TRBV7-6 and TRBJ1-5; D uncertain. Between the trimmed V and J ends, which lost 0 bases and 7 bases, there was a span of 16 bases. Germline loops: CDR1 SGHVS, CDR2 FNYEAQ. The CDR3 is 16 amino acids. For the CDR3, the DNA is TGTGCCAGCAGCTTAGCGGAACGACTCCTTCGGCAGCCCCAGCATTTT. Protein: CASSLAERLLRQPQHF.

This chain joins TRBV19 and TRBJ2-1; 7 bases agree with TRBD2. The trim removed 3 bases at V and 0 bases at J, leaving 2 bases unmatched. Germline CDR1 LNHDA, CDR2 SQIVND (reference sequence). The CDR3 is 15 residues long. In nucleotides, the CDR3 is TGTGCCAGTAGTATGGGGACTACCTCCTACAATGAGCAGTTCTTC. It translates to CASSMGTTSYNEQFF.

The chain carries TRBV20-1 and TRBJ2-3; no clear D gene. The CDR3 runs 11 residues. Trimming removed 1 base at V and 3 bases at J, with 2 bases between. The germline V gene encodes CDR1 DFQATT and CDR2 SNEGSKA (reference sequence). The CDR3 region is CSARATDTQYF. The DNA of the CDR3 is TGCAGTGCTAGAGCTACAGATACGCAGTATTTT.

The gene calls are TRBV5-4 and TRBJ2-1; 11 nucleotides match TRBD2. Germline V CDR1 and CDR2: SGHNT, YYREEE (reference sequence). CDR3 length: 16 residues. Trimming removed 5 bases from V and 9 bases from J; junction bases left unmatched: 13. The CDR3 nucleotides are TGTGCCAGCAGTCGTATTAGCGGGAGGGCCTTATTTGAGCAGTTCTTC. As protein: CASSRISGRALFEQFF.

The chain employs TRBV19 and TRBJ1-2; TRBD1 agrees at 8 bases. Losses at the gene ends were 6 bases for V and 6 bases for J; bases not matched to a gene: 9. The CDR3 runs to 14 residues. The V gene's germline CDR1 is LNHDA and CDR2 SQIVND (reference sequence). The CDR3 here is CASRQQGVINGYTF. The CDR3 DNA follows: TGTGCCAGTAGACAACAGGGGGTGATTAATGGCTACACCTTC.